Below are 16 T cell receptor beta chains sequenced from a single sample in a study of blood T cell repertoires in COVID-19. Here immunoSEQ multiplex PCR was the method, and the copy in TCRdb shows in-frame clones only, minus some. The table lists about 250,000 clones, almost 85% of them singletons. Source material: PBMCs or T cells enriched from blood (not recorded which). The receptors shown here come from a woman aged 45-65 years with acute COVID-19.

The DNA of the CDR3 is TGCGCCAGCAGCTTCAGCTCTGGAAACACCATATATTTT. Translating gives CASSFSSGNTIYF. The V call is TRBV5-1, the J call TRBJ1-3, with D uncertain. The germline V gene has CDR1 SGHRS and CDR2 YFSETQ. The CDR3 length is 13 residues. Between the trimmed V and J ends, which lost 2 bases and 0 bases, there was a span of 3 bases. The complete variable domain, with remaining parts taken from reference TRBV5-1 and TRBJ1-3, reads KAGVTQTPRYLIKTRGQQVTLSCSPISGHRSVSWYQQTPGQGLQFLFEYFSETQRNKGNFPGRFSGRQFSNSRSEMNVSTLELGDSALYLCASSFSSGNTIYFGEGSWLTVV.

The CDR3 loop reads CAWQQGNYGYTF. The CDR3, as DNA: TGTGCCTGGCAACAGGGCAACTATGGCTACACCTTC. The chain recombines TRBV30 with TRBJ1-2; TRBD1 is a possible D gene (6 bases). CDR1 is GTSNPN and CDR2 is SVGIG in the germline V gene (reference sequence). Trimming left V 5 bases short and J 2 bases short, with 9 bases between. CDR3 length: 12 residues.

As concerns this clone: Being one base from a much bigger clone, this may be a read error. The sample holds other DNA sequences that translate to the same CDR3. The V gene is TRBV4-3, the J gene TRBJ1-6; D is undetermined. Trimming removed 1 base at V and 8 bases at J, with 6 bases between. This CDR3 is built from 13 residues. Germline lookup yields CDR1 LGHNA and CDR2 YSLEER. The CDR3 DNA sequence: TGCGCCAGCAGCCAAGTAGAGGATTCACCCCTCCACTTT. Its translation is CASSQVEDSPLHF.

This rearrangement joins TRBV6-5 to TRBJ1-6, with D maybe TRBD1 (6 bases). The CDR3 is 15 residues long. Germline V lookup: CDR1 MNHEY, CDR2 SVGAGI. The V gene lost 0 bases and the J gene lost 5 bases, with 8 bases spanning the gap. In nucleotides, the CDR3 is TGTGCCAGCAGTTACTCGACAGGAGATAATTCACCCCTCCACTTT. This sequence encodes CASSYSTGDNSPLHF.

In DNA form, the CDR3 reads TGTGCCAGCAGCTCAGGTCCAAGTAGCGGGGGGGCGTGGAATGAGCAGTTCTTC. Its protein is CASSSGPSSGGAWNEQFF. The rearrangement uses TRBV7-2 and TRBJ2-1; 11 bases line up with TRBD2. Germline-derived CDR1 and CDR2 are SGHTA and FQGNSA. Trimming at V came to 4 bases and at J to 7 bases, leaving 15 bases not matched to a gene. The CDR3 length is 18 residues.

The genes are TRBV6-2 or TRBV6-3 and TRBJ1-1, with 11 bases matching TRBD1. The germline gives CDR1 MNHEY, CDR2 SVGEGT. This CDR3 is built from 16 residues. J was trimmed by 0 bases and V by 0 bases; bases with no gene match: 0. Written as DNA, the CDR3 is TGTGCCAGCAGTTACTCGGACAGGGGGCTGAACACTGAAGCTTTCTTT. Protein sequence: CASSYSDRGLNTEAFF.

This clone was seen once. The genes are TRBV30 and TRBJ2-6; D remains ambiguous. V lost 2 bases and J 0 bases, leaving 11 bases between the germline ends. The CDR3 covers 16 residues. Per germline, CDR1 GTSNPN and CDR2 SVGIG (reference sequence). CDR3 nucleotide sequence: TGTGCCTGGAGTCAGGCAGGCTTCTCTGGGGCCAACGTCCTGACTTTC. Encoded protein: CAWSQAGFSGANVLTF.

The chain couples TRBV6-2 or TRBV6-3 to TRBJ1-5, with D tentatively TRBD1 (6 bases). This CDR3 has 11 amino acids. Germline CDR1 is MNHEY and CDR2 is SVGEGT. The V end lost 5 bases, the J end lost 9 bases, and 8 bases lay between the germline ends. CDR3 loop: CASSQGGPQHF. The CDR3, as DNA: TGTGCCAGCAGTCAAGGGGGGCCCCAGCATTTT.

This clone occurred a few times. The V call is TRBV10-3, the J call TRBJ1-2; TRBD1 is a possible D gene (6 bases). This CDR3 is 12 amino acids long. The V and J ends lost 10 bases and 5 bases respectively, with 14 bases between them. The germline V gene has CDR1 ENHRY and CDR2 SYGVKD. The CDR3 loop reads CATEGGAYGYTF. The DNA of the CDR3 is TGTGCCACCGAGGGGGGGGCTTATGGCTACACCTTC.

This chain connects TRBV2 to TRBJ2-7, with D maybe TRBD1 (6 bases). In germline, CDR1 is SNHLY, CDR2 FYNNEI. Trimming stripped 3 bases from V and 5 bases from J, with 14 bases between. The CDR3 extends over 14 amino acids. The CDR3 loop reads CASSESRGRDEQYF. In nucleotides, the CDR3 is TGTGCCAGCAGTGAGTCCAGGGGTAGAGACGAGCAGTACTTC. Together with reference TRBV2 and TRBJ2-7, the CDR3 gives the full variable domain: EPEVTQTPSHQVTQMGQEVILRCVPISNHLYFYWYRQILGQKVEFLVSFYNNEISEKSEIFDDQFSVERPDGSNFTLKIRSTKLEDSAMYFCASSESRGRDEQYFGPGTRLTVT.

This sequence joins TRBV19 and TRBJ1-1; 9 bases match TRBD1. The CDR3 length is 15 residues. The germline V gene encodes CDR1 LNHDA and CDR2 SQIVND (reference sequence). The ends lost 4 bases at V and 1 base at J; junction bases unmatched: 4. The chain's CDR3 is CASSRQGGANTEAFF. The CDR3 DNA reads as TGTGCCAGTAGTAGACAGGGGGGGGCGAACACTGAAGCTTTCTTT.

This clone came up a few times. CDR3 DNA: TGTGCCAGCAGTGAAATGGCAGGGTTCGACACTGAAGCTTTCTTT. This translates into CASSEMAGFDTEAFF. This rearrangement joins TRBV25-1 to TRBJ1-1, with D possibly matching TRBD1 (5 bases). From germline, CDR1 is MGHDK and CDR2 SYGVNS. The ends were cut back, 2 bases at V and 3 bases at J, with 13 bases in the middle. There are 15 residues in the CDR3.

J is TRBJ2-2 and V is TRBV2; 12 bases are shared with TRBD2. Losses at the gene ends were 6 bases for V and 5 bases for J; bases not matched to a gene: 7. This CDR3 region has 16 residues. Per germline, CDR1 SNHLY and CDR2 FYNNEI. CDR3 sequence reads: CASRQLAGGQTGELFF. The CDR3 nucleotides are TGTGCCAGCAGACAACTAGCGGGGGGACAGACCGGGGAGCTGTTTTTT. The full variable domain, completed using reference TRBV2 and TRBJ2-2, is EPEVTQTPSHQVTQMGQEVILRCVPISNHLYFYWYRQILGQKVEFLVSFYNNEISEKSEIFDDQFSVERPDGSNFTLKIRSTKLEDSAMYFCASRQLAGGQTGELFFGEGSRLTVL.

This chain uses TRBV30 with TRBJ1-6; D is unresolved. Germline CDR1 reads GTSNPN; CDR2 reads SVGIG (reference sequence). The germline V and J ends were trimmed by 3 bases and 0 bases, with 9 bases remaining between them. The CDR3 sequence is 15 residues long. Here the CDR3 reads CAWRAEGSYNSPLHF. For the CDR3, the DNA is TGTGCCTGGAGAGCCGAGGGCTCCTATAATTCACCCCTCCACTTT.

This clone was detected once. CDR3 amino acids: CASSTRGGTEAFF. Written as DNA, the CDR3 is TGTGCCAGCAGCACCCGGGGGGGCACTGAAGCTTTCTTT. The chain employs TRBV9 and TRBJ1-1, with D possibly matching TRBD1 (5 bases). Per germline, CDR1 SGDLS and CDR2 YYNGEE. V was clipped by 4 bases and J by 4 bases, with 11 bases between them. The CDR3 runs to 13 residues.

V usage is TRBV11-3 and J usage is TRBJ1-1, with D maybe TRBD1 (5 bases). The CDR3 runs to 14 residues. The germline V and J ends were trimmed by 5 bases and 1 base, with 11 bases remaining between them. Germline V CDR1 and CDR2: SGHNT, YENEEA. The CDR3: CASSPDQGNTEAFF. The CDR3, as DNA: TGTGCCAGCAGCCCCGACCAGGGGAACACTGAAGCTTTCTTT.